This T cell receptor beta chain was captured by sequencing in a study of blood T cell repertoires in COVID-19. Across the study: Spain, Italy and the United States supplied samples that represented acute and convalescent COVID-19. Nucleic acid was either cDNA or gDNA, and it came from T cells, B-cell-depleted T cells, or PBMCs.

How the authors handled the data: The authors estimated nucleated cell counts from reference gene primer amplification. Assay used: immunoSEQ multiplex PCR; TCRdb lists only in-frame clones, some missing. From that table come the V and J calls and clone size; the DNA was used to work out D and trimming. The table lists some 65,000 clones, about 73% of them singletons. Germline CDR1 MNHEY, CDR2 SMNVEV (reference sequence). After removal of 2 bases from V and 8 bases from J, the junction contained 4 bases not matched to a gene. The CDR3 totals 14 residues. The sample taken for sequencing was peripheral blood. The rearrangement joins TRBV27 to TRBJ2-1; 9 bases fit TRBD2. The TCR sequence derives from an elderly woman with acute or convalescent COVID-19. The CDR3 sequence is CASSLIWTSDEQFF. CDR3 nucleotide sequence: TGTGCCAGCAGTTTAATTTGGACTAGCGATGAGCAGTTCTTC.